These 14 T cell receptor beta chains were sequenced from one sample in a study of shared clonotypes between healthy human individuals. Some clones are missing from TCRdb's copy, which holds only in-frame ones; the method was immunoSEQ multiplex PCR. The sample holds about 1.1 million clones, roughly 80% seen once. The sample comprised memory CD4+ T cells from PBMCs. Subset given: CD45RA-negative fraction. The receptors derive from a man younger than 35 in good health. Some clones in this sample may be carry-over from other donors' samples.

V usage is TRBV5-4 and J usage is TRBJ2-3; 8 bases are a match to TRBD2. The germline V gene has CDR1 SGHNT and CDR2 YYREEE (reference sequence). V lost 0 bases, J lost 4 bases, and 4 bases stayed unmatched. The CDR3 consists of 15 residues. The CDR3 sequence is CASSLAGGIADTQYF. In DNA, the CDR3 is TGTGCCAGCAGCTTGGCGGGAGGGATTGCAGATACGCAGTATTTT.

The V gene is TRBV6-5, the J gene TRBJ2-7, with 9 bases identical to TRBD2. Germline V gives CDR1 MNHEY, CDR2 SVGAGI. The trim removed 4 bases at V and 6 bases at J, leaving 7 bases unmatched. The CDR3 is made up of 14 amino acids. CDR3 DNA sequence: TGTGCCAGCAGTTCTTCTAGCGGGATCGGCGAGCAGTACTTC. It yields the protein CASSSSSGIGEQYF.

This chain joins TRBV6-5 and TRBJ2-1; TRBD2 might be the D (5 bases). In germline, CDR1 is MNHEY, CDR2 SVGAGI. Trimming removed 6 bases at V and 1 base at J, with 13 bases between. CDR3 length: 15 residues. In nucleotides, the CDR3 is TGTGCCAGCAGGAAAGGACTTGTTTCCTACAATGAGCAGTTCTTC. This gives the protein CASRKGLVSYNEQFF.

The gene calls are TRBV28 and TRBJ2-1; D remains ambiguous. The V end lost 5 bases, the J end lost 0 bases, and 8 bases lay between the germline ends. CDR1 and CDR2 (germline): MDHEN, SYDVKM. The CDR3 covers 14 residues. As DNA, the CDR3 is TGTGCCAGCAGTCTTTGGAGCTCCTACAATGAGCAGTTCTTC. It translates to CASSLWSSYNEQFF.

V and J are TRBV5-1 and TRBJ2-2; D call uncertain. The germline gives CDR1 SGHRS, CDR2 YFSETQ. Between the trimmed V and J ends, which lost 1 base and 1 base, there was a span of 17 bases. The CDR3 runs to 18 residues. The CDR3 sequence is CASSLPPFRGVNTGELFF. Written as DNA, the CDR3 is TGCGCCAGCAGCTTGCCCCCCTTTCGCGGTGTGAACACCGGGGAGCTGTTTTTT.

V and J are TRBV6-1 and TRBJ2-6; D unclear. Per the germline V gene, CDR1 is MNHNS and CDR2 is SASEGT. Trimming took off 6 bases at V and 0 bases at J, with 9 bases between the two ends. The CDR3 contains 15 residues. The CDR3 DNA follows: TGTGCCAGCAGCTTCGCCGACTCTGGGGCCAACGTCCTGACTTTC. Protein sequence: CASSFADSGANVLTF.

The DNA of the CDR3 is TGTGCCAGCGTGGACGTTGTTGAAGCTTTCTTT. Amino acids: CASVDVVEAFF. The chain joins TRBV2 to TRBJ1-1; D gene ambiguous. The CDR3 length is 11 residues. The germline V gene has CDR1 SNHLY and CDR2 FYNNEI. V lost 8 bases and J lost 7, with 11 bases in between.

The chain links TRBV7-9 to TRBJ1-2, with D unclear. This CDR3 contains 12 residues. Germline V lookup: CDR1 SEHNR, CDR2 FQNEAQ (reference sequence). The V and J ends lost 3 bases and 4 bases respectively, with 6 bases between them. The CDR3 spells CASSFGIYGYTF. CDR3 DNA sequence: TGTGCCAGCAGCTTCGGGATCTATGGCTACACCTTC.

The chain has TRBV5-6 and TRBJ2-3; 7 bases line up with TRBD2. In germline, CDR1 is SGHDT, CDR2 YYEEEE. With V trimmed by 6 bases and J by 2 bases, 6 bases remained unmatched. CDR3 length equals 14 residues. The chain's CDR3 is CASTKRGVTDTQYF. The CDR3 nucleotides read TGTGCCAGCACCAAGCGGGGCGTCACAGATACGCAGTATTTT.

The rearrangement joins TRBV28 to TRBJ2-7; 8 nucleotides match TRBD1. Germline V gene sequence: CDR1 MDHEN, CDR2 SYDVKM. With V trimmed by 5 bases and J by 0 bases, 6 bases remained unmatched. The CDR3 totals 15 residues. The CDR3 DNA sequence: TGTGCCAGCAGTCCCAGGGGGCTCAGCTCCTACGAGCAGTACTTC. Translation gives CASSPRGLSSYEQYF.

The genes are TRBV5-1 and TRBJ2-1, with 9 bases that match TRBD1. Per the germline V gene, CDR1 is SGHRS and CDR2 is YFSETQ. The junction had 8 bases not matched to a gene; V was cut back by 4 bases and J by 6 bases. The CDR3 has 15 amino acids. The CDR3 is CASSPADRGGNEQFF. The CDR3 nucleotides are TGCGCCAGCAGCCCAGCGGACAGGGGTGGCAATGAGCAGTTCTTC.

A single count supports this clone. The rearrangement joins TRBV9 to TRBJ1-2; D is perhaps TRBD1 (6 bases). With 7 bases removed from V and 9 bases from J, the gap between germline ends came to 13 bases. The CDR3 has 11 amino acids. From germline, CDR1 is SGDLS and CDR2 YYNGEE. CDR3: CASGGPGSYTF. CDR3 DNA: TGTGCCAGCGGGGGCCCCGGGAGCTACACCTTC. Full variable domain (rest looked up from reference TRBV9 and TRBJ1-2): DSGVTQTPKHLITATGQRVTLRCSPRSGDLSVYWYQQSLDQGLQFLIQYYNGEERAKGNILERFSAQQFPDLHSELNLSSLELGDSALYFCASGGPGSYTFGSGTRLTVV.

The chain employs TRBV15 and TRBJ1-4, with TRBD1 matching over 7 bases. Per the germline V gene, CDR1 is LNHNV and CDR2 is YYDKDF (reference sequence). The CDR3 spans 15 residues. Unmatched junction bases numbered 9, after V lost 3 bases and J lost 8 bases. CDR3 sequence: CATSRRTGHREKLFF. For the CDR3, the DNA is TGTGCCACCAGCAGGAGGACAGGACATCGAGAAAAACTGTTTTTT.

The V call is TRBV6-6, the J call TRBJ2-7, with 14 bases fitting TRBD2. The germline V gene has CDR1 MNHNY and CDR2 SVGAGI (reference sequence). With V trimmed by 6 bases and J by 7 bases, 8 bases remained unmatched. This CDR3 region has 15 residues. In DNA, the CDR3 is TGTGCCAGCAGGGAGGGACTAGCGGGAGCGGGAGAGCAGTACTTC. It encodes CASREGLAGAGEQYF.